Listed here are 12 T cell receptor beta chains from one sample, sequenced in a study of shared clonotypes between healthy human individuals (dated by TCRdb to 2018 to 2020). CD8 naive samples consisted of CD45RO-negative cells that were positively selected for CCR7, yielding a CD45RA+CCR7+ population without TemRA cells. Libraries came from the immunoSEQ multiplex PCR assay. TCRdb limited this immuneACCESS table to in-frame rearrangements with V and J called. A share of clones is missing; checked studies link under half to unresolved V genes, and the rest is unexplained. The sample table holds hundreds of thousands of clones, of which about 90% were seen once. 24% of the sample rests with the top ten. What was sequenced was naive CD8+ T cells sorted from blood. Taken with the paper, the label for cell subset or site translates to: CD45RA+CCR7+. These receptors were taken from a man aged 25-40 years in good health.

The chain couples TRBV27 to TRBJ1-5; D is undetermined. The CDR3 consists of 13 residues. The ends were cut back, 4 bases at V and 7 bases at J, with 11 bases in the middle. CDR1 MNHEY and CDR2 SMNVEV come from the germline V gene (reference sequence). The CDR3 nucleotides are TGTGCCAGCAGTTCCCGCCCAAGCCAGCCCCAGCATTTT. Amino acid sequence: CASSSRPSQPQHF.

DNA for the CDR3: TGTGCCAGCAGTGAGGGTATGGGTCAGCCCCAGCATTTT. Translating gives CASSEGMGQPQHF. V is TRBV6-5 and J is TRBJ1-5; unclear D gene. Trimming cost V 5 bases and J 6 bases, with 11 bases left between them. The CDR3 totals 13 residues. Germline lookup yields CDR1 MNHEY and CDR2 SVGAGI.

The gene calls are TRBV27 and TRBJ2-5, with 7 bases identical to TRBD1. The CDR3 loop spans 13 amino acids. V was clipped by 6 bases and J by 2 bases; unmatched bases: 3. The V gene's germline CDR1 is MNHEY and CDR2 SMNVEV (reference sequence). The CDR3: CASSRGLQETQYF. The CDR3, as DNA: TGTGCCAGCAGCAGGGGGTTGCAAGAGACCCAGTACTTC.

This clone showed up just a few times. The chain has TRBV2 and TRBJ2-5; D gene unclear. The CDR3 runs 14 residues. In germline, CDR1 is SNHLY, CDR2 FYNNEI. V shed 0 bases and J shed 1 base, with 6 bases lying between them. The CDR3 coding sequence is TGTGCCAGCAGTGAAGCGGTTCGCCAAGAGACCCAGTACTTC. It encodes CASSEAVRQETQYF. Drawing the rest from reference TRBV2 and TRBJ2-5, the complete variable domain is EPEVTQTPSHQVTQMGQEVILRCVPISNHLYFYWYRQILGQKVEFLVSFYNNEISEKSEIFDDQFSVERPDGSNFTLKIRSTKLEDSAMYFCASSEAVRQETQYFGPGTRLLVL.

This clone was seen only a few times. The chain recombines TRBV6-1 with TRBJ1-1, with a weak D call TRBD1 (5 bases). Between the trimmed V and J ends, which lost 3 bases and 1 base, there was a span of 6 bases. Germline V gene lookup returns CDR1 MNHNS and CDR2 SASEGT. This CDR3 region has 13 residues. CDR3: CASSDQGNTEAFF. DNA of the CDR3: TGTGCCAGCAGTGACCAGGGGAACACTGAAGCTTTCTTT.

The V call is TRBV15, the J call TRBJ1-4; no reliable D call. Germline V gene lookup returns CDR1 LNHNV and CDR2 YYDKDF (reference sequence). There are 14 residues in the CDR3. Between the trimmed V and J ends, which lost 1 base and 8 bases, there was a span of 11 bases. The CDR3, as DNA: TGTGCCACCAGCAGAGTGGGATTCGACGAAAAACTGTTTTTT. Amino acids: CATSRVGFDEKLFF.

The chain combines TRBV7-6 with TRBJ2-2; 10 nucleotides match TRBD1. This CDR3 is 18 amino acids long. Germline V lookup: CDR1 SGHVS, CDR2 FNYEAQ. V was clipped by 2 bases and J by 4 bases; unmatched bases: 10. The CDR3 is CASSLSPSGTGVTGELFF. CDR3 sequence (DNA): TGTGCCAGCAGCTTATCACCCTCGGGGACAGGGGTCACCGGGGAGCTGTTTTTT.

V and J are TRBV7-2 and TRBJ2-3; D remains ambiguous. Looked up from germline, CDR1 is SGHTA and CDR2 is FQGNSA. CDR3 length: 15 amino acids. The V end was cut by 8 bases, the J end by 6 bases, with 21 bases between. The CDR3 coding sequence is TGTGCCAGCGCCCTTTCCACCCTTTTAGGGGATACGCAGTATTTT. It encodes CASALSTLLGDTQYF.

The rearrangement uses TRBV7-9 and TRBJ2-1; D is possibly TRBD1 (6 bases). Trimming pared 1 base from V and 12 bases from J, leaving 19 bases between. This CDR3 region has 15 residues. Germline values: CDR1 SEHNR, CDR2 FQNEAQ (reference sequence). CDR3 sequence reads: CASSLERGTNRGQFF. The CDR3 coding sequence is TGTGCCAGCAGCTTAGAAAGGGGGACCAACCGAGGGCAGTTCTTC.

V gene TRBV27 combines with J gene TRBJ2-3; 9 nucleotides line up with TRBD2. V dropped 0 bases and J dropped 6; count of bases not matched to a gene: 7. The germline V gene has CDR1 MNHEY and CDR2 SMNVEV (reference sequence). The length of the CDR3 is 16 residues. CDR3 nucleotides: TGTGCCAGCAGTTTATCGGTAGCGGGAGTACGGGATACGCAGTATTTT. The encoded protein is CASSLSVAGVRDTQYF.

Only one count was recorded for this clone. The rearrangement uses TRBV27 and TRBJ2-5; 9 bases match TRBD1. Germline CDR1 is MNHEY and CDR2 is SMNVEV (reference sequence). V dropped 5 bases and J dropped 5; count of bases not matched to a gene: 9. The CDR3 has 15 amino acids. This chain's CDR3 is CASSGGTGRLETQYF. In DNA, the CDR3 is TGTGCCAGCAGTGGCGGGACAGGGCGTTTGGAGACCCAGTACTTC.

The rearrangement links TRBV28 to TRBJ2-5; 12 bases map to TRBD1. J lost 5 bases, V lost 6 bases, and 10 bases had no gene match. CDR3 length equals 16 residues. CDR1 and CDR2 (germline): MDHEN, SYDVKM. CDR3: CASRIRDRGLEETQYF. CDR3 nucleotide sequence: TGTGCCAGCAGGATTCGGGACAGGGGGCTCGAGGAGACCCAGTACTTC.